This TCR beta chain was captured by sequencing in a study of T cell repertoires in cytomegalovirus infection. Looking at the study overall: As its CMV epitopes, the study selected recently identified HLA-C-restricted and well-studied HLA-B-restricted targets. It was the public TCR beta signatures that indicated both CMV infection and matching HLA type.

In its sample, this clonotype was seen a few times. Its antigen is not identified. MiXCR, applied by TCRdb to the reads, yields one record per CDR3 protein. Here the sample spans 750,000 to 900,000 distinct CDR3 sequences, approximately 32% being singletons. The CDR3 loop spans 15 amino acids. Germline V gene lookup returns CDR1 SGHVS and CDR2 FQNEAQ. Trimming removed 1 base at V and 8 bases at J, with 15 bases between. The rearrangement joins TRBV7-8 to TRBJ2-1; D perhaps matches TRBD1 (5 bases). This sequence was found in a human donor in good health (CMV status not recorded). Some clones in this sample may be carry-over from other donors' samples. This specimen consisted of cultured CD8+ T cells from PBMCs, obtained from culture after CMV antigen stimulation. CDR3 DNA sequence: TGTGCCAGCAGCTTAGTGGCAGGGTATGAGGATGAGCAGTTCTTC. It encodes CASSLVAGYEDEQFF.